This T cell receptor (beta chain) was observed in a study of T cell changes during pregnancy in multiple sclerosis. Some clones are missing from TCRdb's copy, which holds only in-frame ones; the method was immunoSEQ multiplex PCR. This table holds tens of thousands of clones, about 93% found once. The trim removed 1 base at V and 8 bases at J, leaving 14 bases unmatched. From germline, CDR1 is LGHNT and CDR2 FRNRAP. The CDR3 is made up of 18 amino acids. The sequence came from a female donor with multiple sclerosis, enrolled in a pregnancy study. V and J are TRBV12-5 and TRBJ1-1, with TRBD1 matching 12 bases. The input for sequencing was peripheral blood, taken in the third trimester of pregnancy. CDR3 amino acids: CASGLAYSGDRGLSEAFF. CDR3 DNA: TGTGCTAGTGGTTTGGCTTATAGTGGGGACAGGGGGCTTTCGGAAGCTTTCTTT.